This TCR beta chain was sequenced during a study of T cell clones after liver transplantation. About the research overall: Samples came pre-transplant, pre-randomization before withdrawal, and post-randomization after withdrawal ended.

TCRdb's copy holds only in-frame clones and misses some; the assay was immunoSEQ multiplex PCR. The data contain 90,000 to 120,000 clones, 82% of them seen just once; the ten biggest clones take up 0.99%. The TCR sequence derives from a human donor who received a liver transplant. Specimen: CD4+ T cells from blood, collected before liver transplant.

The CDR3 sequence: CASNSGRGSYEQYF. The CDR3 nucleotides are TGTGCCAGCAATTCAGGGAGGGGCTCCTACGAGCAGTACTTC. V gene TRBV6-5 combines with J gene TRBJ2-7; TRBD2 matches 7 bases. This CDR3 has 14 residues. J was trimmed by 0 bases and V by 7 bases; bases with no gene match: 6. Germline CDR1 reads MNHEY; CDR2 reads SVGAGI.